These T cell receptor beta chains were read from a single sample in a study of naive and memory T cell subsets. TCRdb re-called the 5' RACE reads through MiXCR, storing one row per CDR3 protein. There are tens of thousands of distinct CDR3 sequences in the sample; under 30% occur only once, and around 2% lies in the top ten. These receptors were taken from a female donor in good health. Each CDR3 is given with its conserved first and last residue. D genes are given only for firm matches. Not every row has a clone size; where given, it reads once, few, many or a size class.

v_gene	d_gene	abundance	j_gene	CDR3nt	CDR3aa
TRBV10-2	.	few	TRBJ1-5	TGCGCCAGCAGTCACCCTGTTGCCGGGGGATTTCAGCCCCAGCATTTT	CASSHPVAGGFQPQHF
TRBV29-1	.	.	TRBJ2-2	TGCAGCGTTGAAGAGAACACCGGGGAGCTGTTTTTT	CSVEENTGELFF
TRBV6-5	.	.	TRBJ2-7	TGTGCCAGCAGTTTACATGGCGGGGCCGAGCAGTACTTC	CASSLHGGAEQYF
TRBV6-5	.	few	TRBJ2-5	TGTGCCAGCAGTTACTTGGGGCAAGAGACCCAGTACTTC	CASSYLGQETQYF
TRBV20-1	TRBD2	few	TRBJ2-3	TGCAGTGCTAGAGATCAGACTAGCGGGGGCACAGATACGCAGTATTTT	CSARDQTSGGTDTQYF
TRBV7-9	.	.	TRBJ2-1	TGTGCCAGCAGCTTAGAAGGTAGTTCCAATGAGCAGTTCTTC	CASSLEGSSNEQFF
TRBV7-9	TRBD2	medium-sized	TRBJ2-7	TGTGCCACCCCAGGAGGGGAGGGCGAGCAGTACTTC	CATPGGEGEQYF
TRBV20-1	.	few	TRBJ1-5	TGCAGTGCCAGGGCGCGCAATCAGCCCCAGCATTTT	CSARARNQPQHF
TRBV6-6	.	few	TRBJ2-5	TGTGCCAGCAGTTACTCATCAAAAGAGACCCAGTACTTC	CASSYSSKETQYF
TRBV29-1	.	many	TRBJ2-7	TGCAGCGTTGTCGGCGGAGGCTACGAGCAGTACTTC	CSVVGGGYEQYF
TRBV12-3/TRBV12-4	.	many	TRBJ1-1	TGTGCCAGCAGTTTTAACGGAAACACTGAAGCTTTCTTT	CASSFNGNTEAFF
TRBV6-6	.	.	TRBJ1-1	TGTGCCAGCAGTCATCTCGGTGGGGGGGCCGGCACTGAAGCTTTCTTT	CASSHLGGGAGTEAFF
TRBV20-1	.	many	TRBJ2-1	TGCAGTGCTAGACCCAGCAATCGATACAATGAGCAGTTCTTC	CSARPSNRYNEQFF
TRBV12-3/TRBV12-4	.	.	TRBJ2-1	TGTGCCAGCAGTTGGGGGGCTAGCGTTTCCTCCTACAATGAGCAGTTCTTC	CASSWGASVSSYNEQFF
TRBV10-1	TRBD2	.	TRBJ2-3	TGCGCCAGCAGCGCTAGCGGGCTCCGCACAGATACGCAGTATTTT	CASSASGLRTDTQYF
TRBV5-6	TRBD1	few	TRBJ1-1	TGTGCCAGCAGCCCGGGACAGGGGGCGAAGGGCACTGAAGCTTTCTTT	CASSPGQGAKGTEAFF
TRBV20-1	.	medium-sized	TRBJ2-2	TGCAGTGCTAGATTTCCAGGGGCTCAGGCCGGGGAGCTGTTTTTT	CSARFPGAQAGELFF
TRBV5-1	.	.	TRBJ1-1	TGCGCCAGCAGAAACAGGGCGGGGGACACTGAAGCTTTCTTT	CASRNRAGDTEAFF
TRBV29-1	.	once	TRBJ2-4	TGCAGCGCCCTGAGGTTGCGCATTCAGTACTTC	CSALRLRIQYF
TRBV29-1	.	.	TRBJ2-3	TGCAGCGCCAATAGTGGCACAGATACGCAGTATTTT	CSANSGTDTQYF
TRBV29-1	.	few	TRBJ1-1	TGCAGCGTTGCACAGAACACTGAAGCTTTCTTT	CSVAQNTEAFF
TRBV20-1	.	many	TRBJ1-1	TGCAGTGCCCTCAGTCAGACTTGGGGGGGCACTGAAGCTTTCTTT	CSALSQTWGGTEAFF
TRBV12-3/TRBV12-4	TRBD2	.	TRBJ2-1	TGTGCCAGCACCTTAGCGGGAGGGCTTAATGAGCAGTTCTTC	CASTLAGGLNEQFF
TRBV5-6	TRBD1	.	TRBJ2-1	TGTGCCAGCAGCCGGACAGGCGTCAATGAGCAGTTCTTC	CASSRTGVNEQFF
TRBV27	.	few	TRBJ2-3	TGTGCCAGCAGTTTAAGCTGGCGGGGAGTTATGGATACGCAGTATTTT	CASSLSWRGVMDTQYF
TRBV29-1	.	few	TRBJ2-7	TGCAGCATCCGGGACGGTAACTACGAGCAGTACTTC	CSIRDGNYEQYF
TRBV6-4	TRBD2	many	TRBJ2-3	TGTGCCAGCAGTGACTCTAGCGGGGGGGCCACAGATACGCAGTATTTT	CASSDSSGGATDTQYF
TRBV5-1	.	.	TRBJ2-2	TGCGCCAGCAGCTTGGACAGGACGAACACCGGGGAGCTGTTTTTT	CASSLDRTNTGELFF
TRBV6-2/TRBV6-3	.	.	TRBJ2-2	TGTGCCAGCAGTTACGGGGACACCGGGGAGCTGTTTTTT	CASSYGDTGELFF
TRBV29-1	.	many	TRBJ1-1	TGCAGCGTGGAGGGACTTCGCTCGGCCACTGAAGCTTTCTTT	CSVEGLRSATEAFF
TRBV29-1	.	.	TRBJ1-5	TGCAGCGTACAGGCTAGCGGGGGTATTTCAGATACGCAGCATTTT	CSVQASGGISDTQHF
TRBV7-8	TRBD2	medium-sized	TRBJ2-7	TGTGCCAGCAGCTTACGACTAGCCGTCGACTACGAGCAGTACTTC	CASSLRLAVDYEQYF
TRBV12-3/TRBV12-4	TRBD1	medium-sized	TRBJ2-1	TGTGCCAGCAGTTTAGGGACAGGGGCCTACAATGAGCAGTTCTTC	CASSLGTGAYNEQFF
TRBV24-1	.	.	TRBJ2-3	TGTGCCACCAGTGTAACCGGAGACACAGATACGCAGTATTTT	CATSVTGDTDTQYF
TRBV29-1	.	many	TRBJ2-1	TGCAGCGTTGTCCTCGGGCGGCCACCCTCCTACAATGAGCAGTTCTTC	CSVVLGRPPSYNEQFF
TRBV12-3/TRBV12-4	TRBD2	many	TRBJ2-7	TGTGCCAGCAGTTCAGACCTAGCGGAAACCTACGAGCAGTACTTC	CASSSDLAETYEQYF
TRBV7-6	.	many	TRBJ2-5	TGTGCCAGCAGCCTTCCCCCCCAGATGAAACAAGAGACCCAGTACTTC	CASSLPPQMKQETQYF
TRBV4-2	TRBD2	.	TRBJ2-1	TGTGCCAGCAGCCAAGATACTAGCGGATCCTACAATGAGCAGTTCTTC	CASSQDTSGSYNEQFF
TRBV11-2	.	medium-sized	TRBJ2-7	TGTGCCAGCAGCCTGGACAGACTCTACGAGCAGTACTTC	CASSLDRLYEQYF
TRBV7-2	.	.	TRBJ2-6	TGTGCCAGCAGCTTAGGGGGCTATGGGGCCAACGTCCTGACTTTC	CASSLGGYGANVLTF
TRBV20-1	.	.	TRBJ1-6	TGCAGTGCTAGTATCGGACGAGATAATTCACCCCTCCACTTT	CSASIGRDNSPLHF
TRBV6-5	.	few	TRBJ1-1	TGTGCCAGCAGTTACGGGGGGGGCTTCCTTCCAAACACTGAAGCTTTCTTT	CASSYGGGFLPNTEAFF
TRBV20-1	TRBD2	.	TRBJ2-3	TGCAGTGCTAGAAAAAGCCTTGGGGGCCTAGCGGGGGGGTTCACAGATACGCAGTATTTT	CSARKSLGGLAGGFTDTQYF
TRBV6-2/TRBV6-3	.	.	TRBJ2-7	TGTGCCAGCAGTGCGGAGAGCGAGCAGTACTTC	CASSAESEQYF
TRBV3-1	.	.	TRBJ1-1	TGTGCCAGCAGCCCTGACGGTGTCTGGACTGAAGCTTTCTTT	CASSPDGVWTEAFF
TRBV29-1	TRBD1	many	TRBJ2-7	TGCAGCGTACAAACAGGGGACGAGCAGTACTTC	CSVQTGDEQYF
TRBV4-3	.	.	TRBJ2-5	TGCGCCAGCAGCCAAGGTGGAGGGGCGGAGACCCAGTACTTC	CASSQGGGAETQYF
TRBV29-1	.	few	TRBJ1-4	TGCAGCGTTGGAGGCCAGGACCAAAATGAAAAACTGTTTTTT	CSVGGQDQNEKLFF
TRBV29-1	.	.	TRBJ2-2	TGCAGCGTTGGCTTCCTCACCGGGGAGCTGTTTTTT	CSVGFLTGELFF
TRBV4-3	.	.	TRBJ1-6	TGCGCCAGCAGCCAAGATGCAAGAAATTCACCCCTCCACTTT	CASSQDARNSPLHF
TRBV6-6	.	.	TRBJ2-1	TGTGCCAGCAGTGAATTGACTCGCTACAATGAGCAGTTCTTC	CASSELTRYNEQFF
TRBV19	.	many	TRBJ2-3	TGTGCCAGTAGTAGCAGGGGATCACAAGATACGCAGTATTTT	CASSSRGSQDTQYF
TRBV20-1	TRBD1	many	TRBJ2-7	TGCAGTGGTATCGGGACAGGGGGGTCCTACGAGCAGTACTTC	CSGIGTGGSYEQYF
TRBV6-6	.	medium-sized	TRBJ1-1	TGTGCCAGCAGTTACACTGGGGAGAACACTGAAGCTTTCTTT	CASSYTGENTEAFF
TRBV7-2	.	medium-sized	TRBJ2-6	TGTGCCAGCAGCCGCAGCGGGTCTGGGGCCAACGTCCTGACTTTC	CASSRSGSGANVLTF
TRBV20-1	.	few	TRBJ1-2	TGCAGTGCTAGAGTAGGGCAGCCCTATGGCTACACCTTC	CSARVGQPYGYTF
TRBV7-6	.	.	TRBJ1-5	TGTGCCAGCAGCTTAGGAGCAGGGCCTATGGATCAGCCCCAGCATTTT	CASSLGAGPMDQPQHF
TRBV5-5	.	.	TRBJ2-6	TGTGCCAGCAGCCAAAGGGGTAGCTCTGGGGCCAACGTCCTGACTTTC	CASSQRGSSGANVLTF
TRBV7-9	.	.	TRBJ2-7	TGTGCCAGCACCCGATCATACGAGCAGTACTTC	CASTRSYEQYF